These T cell receptor beta chains were read from a single sample in a study of response to subunit inactivated influenza vaccine. MiXCR was run by TCRdb on the RT-PCR reads, yielding one entry per CDR3 protein. The data hold about 540,000 distinct CDR3 sequences, with roughly 25% observed a single time. The data also belong to a second study, concerning T cells expressing NK-cell markers.

The sample was CD4+ T cells sorted from PBMCs, taken 11 to 12 days after vaccination. Receptors were obtained from a man aged 50-59 years who received an inactivated influenza vaccine. CDR3s include the opening cysteine and the closing phenylalanine or tryptophan. Fields, in order: clone size, J gene, V gene, CDR3 protein. Clone size is given for some rows only: seen once, a few or many times, or a class if the clone is expanded.

few	TRBJ1-1	TRBV5-4	CASSLKGTLNTEAFF
NA	TRBJ2-1	TRBV11-2	CASSFNRYNEQFF
NA	TRBJ2-4	TRBV30	CAWNKGRNKNIQYF
few	TRBJ2-7	TRBV12-3/TRBV12-4	CASSLVGTGNYEQYF
NA	TRBJ1-2	TRBV12-3/TRBV12-4	CASSSPALGGYTF
NA	TRBJ2-1	TRBV7-2	CASSRVGGPSSYNEQFF
few	TRBJ2-4	TRBV11-2	CASSLDVTGSLGVIQYF
many	TRBJ1-1	TRBV5-1	CASSLDGKGPMNTEAFF
NA	TRBJ2-7	TRBV20-1	CSARAGTGTAYEQYF
NA	TRBJ2-7	TRBV6-1	CASSLEAGQTYEQYF
few	TRBJ2-2	TRBV29-1	CSVGTGSTNTGELFF
few	TRBJ1-1	TRBV15	CATSRARTGGSANTEAFF
few	TRBJ2-7	TRBV4-2	CASSPSKTSGDRGEQYF
NA	TRBJ2-5	TRBV6-2/TRBV6-3	CASSYSGAHQETQYF
NA	TRBJ2-5	TRBV7-2	CASRPPGRGSETQYF
NA	TRBJ1-1	TRBV6-5	CASSYMQGGSTEAFF
NA	TRBJ1-1	TRBV6-1	CASSGISMNTEAFF
NA	TRBJ2-1	TRBV7-3	CASSLSGTAGNEQFF
NA	TRBJ1-1	TRBV28	CASSSWGGSNTEAFF
NA	TRBJ2-1	TRBV10-3	CAISESVLRDFYNEQFF
NA	TRBJ2-3	TRBV5-1	CASSPQGFNTDTQYF
once	TRBJ2-2	TRBV19	CASSIRLKGSLSNTGELFF
few	TRBJ2-5	TRBV4-2	CASSPRQGGGNQETQYF
few	TRBJ1-6	TRBV3-1	CASSQVGPPLDNSPLHF
NA	TRBJ1-1	TRBV6-5	CASSYEGRGSRAFF
few	TRBJ2-7	TRBV7-2	CASTRLAGGTSYEQYF
few	TRBJ1-4	TRBV30	CAWSGDRAGGEKLFF
NA	TRBJ2-1	TRBV7-9	CASSLTPLAAQELLFF
few	TRBJ2-2	TRBV4-1	CASSQERGSGIPTGELFF
few	TRBJ1-6	TRBV15	CATSRDFSAGNNSPLHF
NA	TRBJ2-1	TRBV28	CASSPHRSYNEQFF
NA	TRBJ2-2	TRBV6-1	CASTTRDSTGELFF
NA	TRBJ2-1	TRBV20-1	CSARDRLAGFNGEQFF
few	TRBJ2-7	TRBV7-9	CASSLEGPEQYF
few	TRBJ2-2	TRBV7-3	CASSLKGLARGGELFF
many	TRBJ2-3	TRBV7-2	CASSLGLAGADTQYF
NA	TRBJ2-1	TRBV20-1	CSARGLTTGNEQFF
NA	TRBJ1-2	TRBV4-1	CASSQDDRPLSVSYTF
NA	TRBJ1-4	TRBV5-1	CASSLRTPTNEKLFF
NA	TRBJ2-2	TRBV12-3/TRBV12-4	CASSLSRTSGRTGELFF
NA	TRBJ2-5	TRBV20-1	CSPRAGQGKETQYF
NA	TRBJ1-2	TRBV15	CATSRAGIRGLGYGYTF
NA	TRBJ2-7	TRBV5-6	CASSLALNSDRPRYEQYF
many	TRBJ2-2	TRBV5-1	CASSLRTGDTGELFF
few	TRBJ1-6	TRBV6-5	CASSYNRPGSRSYNSPLHF
few	TRBJ2-1	TRBV30	CAWALRPPEQFF
many	TRBJ2-1	TRBV9	CASSPRDQPGNEQFF
few	TRBJ1-2	TRBV7-2	CASSPSKGGYYGYTF
NA	TRBJ1-4	TRBV29-1	CSVEPENEKLFF
NA	TRBJ1-5	TRBV12-3/TRBV12-4	CASSFGAGGNQPQHF
NA	TRBJ1-2	TRBV12-3/TRBV12-4	CASSLGGQVKGYTF